This record concerns one T cell receptor (beta chain) sequence. From the PCR reads, TCRdb called clonotypes with MiXCR, one entry per CDR3 protein. The top ten clones hold 0.78% of a sample with hundreds of thousands of distinct CDR3 sequences, roughly 27% of them seen once. CDR1 is LGHNA and CDR2 is YSLEER in the germline V gene. Deletions cut 0 bases from V and 2 bases from J, with 11 bases between. The CDR3 has 15 residues. This sample was taken from a study of molecular identifiers for immune sequencing clone quantification. Sequenced input: naive CD8+ T cells from blood, with Jurkat cell RNA spiked in. As to subset: FACS-sorted CD8+CD4-CCR7+CD45RA+ naive T cells. The rearrangement links TRBV4-3 to TRBJ2-7; maybe TRBD1 (7 bases). The receptor was derived from a human donor in good health. Some libraries in this study had Jurkat cell RNA spiked in. CDR3 DNA sequence: TGCGCCAGCAGCCAAGAGTCCAGGGGGGCCTACGAGCAGTACTTC. It yields the protein CASSQESRGAYEQYF.